The 27 T cell receptor beta chains in this list originate from one sample, sequenced in a study of CD8 T cells in Susac syndrome. cDNA came from around 0.5 to 1 ug RNA primed by random hexamers. TCRdb reanalysed the immunoSEQ multiplex PCR reads using MiXCR and keeps one entry per CDR3 protein. The table includes around 300,000 distinct CDR3 sequences, 92% detected once. What was sequenced was CD4+ T cells from PBMCs. The receptors come from a human donor with multiple sclerosis.

This clonotype was detected only once. The genes are TRBV30 and TRBJ2-7, with TRBD2 identical over 14 bases. This CDR3 is 17 amino acids long. J was trimmed by 2 bases and V by 1 base; bases with no gene match: 7. The germline CDR1 and CDR2 sequences are GTSNPN and SVGIG (reference sequence). The CDR3 protein is CAWSAGLAGGTAYEQYF. In DNA form, the CDR3 reads TGTGCCTGGAGTGCCGGACTAGCGGGAGGAACTGCCTACGAGCAGTACTTC. Full variable domain (missing parts from reference TRBV30 and TRBJ2-7): SQTIHQWPATLVQPVGSPLSLECTVEGTSNPNLYWYRQAAGRGLQLLFYSVGIGQISSEVPQNLSASRPQDRQFILSSKKLLLSDSGFYLCAWSAGLAGGTAYEQYFGPGTRLTVT.

The chain has TRBV7-2 and TRBJ1-5; 8 positions agree with TRBD1. The CDR3 runs 15 residues. Germline lookup yields CDR1 SGHTA and CDR2 FQGNSA. After removal of 3 bases from V and 6 bases from J, the junction contained 7 bases not matched to a gene. The DNA of the CDR3 is TGTGCCAGCAGCTTCGGGACAGGCCTCGGTCAGCCCCAGCATTTT. It translates to CASSFGTGLGQPQHF. Full variable domain (rest looked up from reference TRBV7-2 and TRBJ1-5): GAGVSQSPSNKVTEKGKDVELRCDPISGHTALYWYRQSLGQGLEFLIYFQGNSAPDKSGLPSDRFSAERTGGSVSTLTIQRTQQEDSAVYLCASSFGTGLGQPQHFGDGTRLSIL.

This clonotype was picked up a small number of times. The chain is built from TRBV5-4 and TRBJ2-1; D possibly corresponds to TRBD2 (6 bases). The germline V gene encodes CDR1 SGHNT and CDR2 YYREEE (reference sequence). This CDR3 is 12 amino acids long. V lost 0 bases to trimming and J lost 9 bases, with 7 bases between them. The CDR3 spells CASSLVGGEQFF. CDR3 nucleotides: TGTGCCAGCAGCTTGGTGGGGGGTGAGCAGTTCTTC.

The rearrangement links TRBV6-5 to TRBJ2-2; possible D gene TRBD2, 5 bases. CDR1 MNHEY and CDR2 SVGAGI come from the germline V gene. Trimming cost V 2 bases and J 4 bases, with 11 bases left between them. The CDR3 has 15 residues. The CDR3 nucleotides read TGTGCCAGCAGTTACGAGGGATGGACCACCGGGGAGCTGTTTTTT. This sequence encodes CASSYEGWTTGELFF.

The V gene is TRBV6-5, the J gene TRBJ1-2; D perhaps matches TRBD1 (5 bases). CDR3 length: 16 residues. Between the trimmed V and J ends, which lost 2 bases and 0 bases, there was a span of 13 bases. Germline V gene data show CDR1 as MNHEY and CDR2 as SVGAGI. CDR3 protein: CASSYGSGAANYGYTF. CDR3 DNA: TGTGCCAGCAGTTACGGATCCGGGGCGGCTAACTATGGCTACACCTTC.

The V and J genes are TRBV7-9 and TRBJ1-1; possible D gene TRBD1, 5 bases. From germline, CDR1 is SEHNR and CDR2 FQNEAQ (reference sequence). This CDR3 has 15 amino acids. V gave up 0 bases and J gave up 5 bases, with 13 bases separating them. Written as DNA, the CDR3 is TGTGCCAGCAGCTTAGCAGGGGCGTATAGAACTGAAGCTTTCTTT. Residues: CASSLAGAYRTEAFF.

The chain is built from TRBV7-3 and TRBJ2-3; 9 nucleotides line up with TRBD2. The CDR3 is 15 residues long. Losses at the gene ends were 5 bases for V and 4 bases for J; bases not matched to a gene: 7. The germline V gene encodes CDR1 SGHTA and CDR2 FQGTGA. The DNA of the CDR3 is TGTGCCAGCAGCGCTAGCGGGAATGGTGCAGATACGCAGTATTTT. Its protein product is CASSASGNGADTQYF.

This chain connects TRBV4-1 to TRBJ2-3; 7 bases are a match to TRBD2. This CDR3 comprises 15 residues. Losses at the gene ends were 4 bases for V and 7 bases for J; bases not matched to a gene: 11. CDR1 is MGHRA and CDR2 is YSYEKL in the germline V gene. CDR3 protein: CASSPPERGGNTQYF. The CDR3 DNA reads TGCGCCAGCAGCCCCCCGGAGCGGGGTGGTAATACGCAGTATTTT.

The chain couples TRBV5-1 to TRBJ1-1, with D possibly matching TRBD1 (6 bases). V was shortened by 6 bases and J by 0 bases, with 9 bases between the two germline ends. This CDR3 is 13 amino acids long. Germline values: CDR1 SGHRS, CDR2 YFSETQ. This CDR3 reads CASNDRLNTEAFF. The CDR3 bases are TGCGCCAGCAACGACAGGTTGAACACTGAAGCTTTCTTT.

The gene calls are TRBV3-1 and TRBJ1-6; D is ambiguous. The germline CDR1 and CDR2 sequences are LGHDT and YNNKEL (reference sequence). With 7 bases removed from V and 7 bases from J, the gap between germline ends came to 14 bases. The CDR3 has 14 amino acids. This chain's CDR3 is CASNNPRSNSPLHF. CDR3 nucleotides: TGTGCCAGCAACAATCCCCGAAGCAATTCACCCCTCCACTTT.

The chain combines TRBV12-3 or TRBV12-4 with TRBJ2-5, with 8 bases aligning to TRBD2. The CDR3 is 15 residues long. Trimming at V came to 2 bases and at J to 5 bases, leaving 7 bases not matched to a gene. CDR3 protein: CASSLMGLAGETQYF. The CDR3 DNA sequence: TGTGCCAGCAGTTTAATGGGCCTAGCGGGCGAGACCCAGTACTTC.

The genes are TRBV21-1 and TRBJ1-1. TRBV21-1 is labeled a pseudogene. CDR3 size: 17 residues. The CDR3 DNA is TGTGCCAGCAGCGCTCGGGGGACTTGGAGGGTGAACACTGAAGCTTTCTTT. The encoded protein is CASSARGTWRVNTEAFF.

V usage is TRBV24-1 and J usage is TRBJ1-5; D gene ambiguous. The ends were cut back, 5 bases at V and 6 bases at J, with 10 bases in the middle. The CDR3 has 13 amino acids. Per the germline V gene, CDR1 is KGHDR and CDR2 is SFDVKD. CDR3 in DNA: TGTGCCACCAGTGCAGAGGGCTTTCAGCCCCAGCATTTT. Protein: CATSAEGFQPQHF.

This clonotype was observed a single time. The rearrangement joins TRBV20-1 to TRBJ2-7; 7 nucleotides match TRBD1. Germline V gives CDR1 DFQATT, CDR2 SNEGSKA (reference sequence). With 1 base clipped from V and 5 bases from J, the junction kept 11 bases outside the gene matches. The CDR3 has 15 residues. CDR3 residues: CSARVGRQGPDEQYF. The CDR3 nucleotides are TGCAGTGCTAGAGTTGGGAGACAGGGACCCGACGAGCAGTACTTC.

The rearrangement links TRBV19 to TRBJ2-7, with D perhaps assigned TRBD1 or TRBD2 (6 bases each). This CDR3 region has 17 residues. CDR1 LNHDA and CDR2 SQIVND come from the germline V gene (reference sequence). Trimming removed 7 bases at V and 0 bases at J, with 22 bases between. The CDR3, as DNA: TGTGCCAGTACGAAGGGGGGCAAGGGGATCAGCTCCTACGAGCAGTACTTC. Translating it yields CASTKGGKGISSYEQYF.

This sequence joins TRBV20-1 and TRBJ2-1, with 9 bases fitting TRBD2. The germline gives CDR1 DFQATT, CDR2 SNEGSKA (reference sequence). Trimming removed 0 bases from V and 3 bases from J; junction bases left unmatched: 12. CDR3 length: 18 residues. The CDR3 bases are TGCAGTGCTAGAGATCGGCTAGCGGGATTTCGTTACTACAATGAGCAGTTCTTC. This encodes CSARDRLAGFRYYNEQFF.

V usage is TRBV6-5 and J usage is TRBJ2-2, with D perhaps TRBD2 (5 bases). The V gene's germline CDR1 is MNHEY and CDR2 SVGAGI. The CDR3 has 18 residues. V was shortened by 2 bases and J by 1 base, with 17 bases between the two germline ends. DNA for the CDR3: TGTGCCAGCAGTTACCGGCGAGGGAACCGACTGAACACCGGGGAGCTGTTTTTT. This codes for CASSYRRGNRLNTGELFF.

The V gene is TRBV7-9, the J gene TRBJ1-2; maybe TRBD1 (6 bases). CDR3 size: 16 residues. Looked up from germline, CDR1 is SEHNR and CDR2 is FQNEAQ (reference sequence). V lost 0 bases and J lost 4, with 15 bases in between. Here the CDR3 reads CASSLARGGRGYGYTF. CDR3 in DNA: TGTGCCAGCAGCTTAGCGCGTGGGGGCCGAGGCTATGGCTACACCTTC.

The genes are TRBV28 and TRBJ2-7; D may be TRBD2 (6 bases). The CDR3 is 12 residues long. Germline V gene lookup returns CDR1 MDHEN and CDR2 SYDVKM. CDR3 DNA sequence: TGTATATGTTCCGGCGGGGCCTACGAGCAGTACTTC. It translates to CICSGGAYEQYF.

The chain recombines TRBV29-1 with TRBJ2-3, with D perhaps TRBD1 (6 bases). V lost 5 bases, J lost 8 bases, and 11 bases lay in between. The CDR3 runs 11 residues. Germline-derived CDR1 and CDR2 are SQVTM and ANQGSEA. The CDR3 sequence is CSVQTGSTQYF. The CDR3 coding sequence is TGCAGCGTTCAAACAGGGTCTACGCAGTATTTT.

The genes are TRBV7-9 and TRBJ2-6; unclear D gene. V was shortened by 3 bases and J by 2 bases, with 8 bases between the two germline ends. This CDR3 is built from 15 residues. Germline values: CDR1 SEHNR, CDR2 FQNEAQ (reference sequence). The CDR3 loop reads CASSLGSTGANVLTF. CDR3 bases: TGTGCCAGCAGCTTGGGGTCAACTGGGGCCAACGTCCTGACTTTC.

The chain carries TRBV18 and TRBJ2-6; TRBD1 matches 7 bases. Germline trimming cut 1 base from V and 0 bases from J; bases unmatched to any gene: 6. This CDR3 contains 18 residues. The germline V gene has CDR1 KGHSH and CDR2 LQKENI. CDR3 protein: CASSPLRDSSSGANVLTF. CDR3 DNA: TGTGCCAGCTCACCACTCCGGGACAGTTCCTCTGGGGCCAACGTCCTGACTTTC.

V and J are TRBV9 and TRBJ2-5, with D perhaps TRBD2 (7 bases). CDR3 size: 15 residues. The germline V and J ends were trimmed by 4 bases and 5 bases, with 18 bases remaining between them. Germline V CDR1 and CDR2: SGDLS, YYNGEE. CDR3 region: CASSPRTRGGETQYF. In DNA, the CDR3 is TGTGCCAGCAGCCCCCGGACGAGGGGGGGGGAGACCCAGTACTTC.

This chain links TRBV4-3 with TRBJ2-6; maybe TRBD2 (5 bases). Per germline, CDR1 LGHNA and CDR2 YSLEER. The V end was cut by 3 bases, the J end by 4 bases, with 13 bases between. CDR3 length equals 16 residues. CDR3 amino acids: CASSQGRGYGANVLTF. DNA for the CDR3: TGCGCCAGCAGCCAGGGCCGGGGTTACGGGGCCAACGTCCTGACTTTC.

The rearrangement uses TRBV19 and TRBJ2-1, with D tentatively TRBD1 or TRBD2 (6 bases each). V gave up 3 bases and J gave up 9 bases, with 21 bases separating them. The CDR3 sequence is 16 residues long. Germline V gene lookup returns CDR1 LNHDA and CDR2 SQIVND (reference sequence). The CDR3 here is CASSMRRPIGGSEQFF. CDR3 bases: TGTGCCAGTAGTATGCGCCGTCCTATAGGGGGGTCTGAGCAGTTCTTC.

This sequence joins TRBV7-9 and TRBJ2-2, with 9 nucleotides matching TRBD2. The ends lost 5 bases at V and 0 bases at J; junction bases unmatched: 4. From germline, CDR1 is SEHNR and CDR2 FQNEAQ (reference sequence). The CDR3 has 16 residues. The CDR3: CASSPLAGTNTGELFF. For the CDR3, the DNA is TGTGCCAGCAGCCCCCTAGCGGGAACGAACACCGGGGAGCTGTTTTTT.

The V and J genes are TRBV20-1 and TRBJ2-7, with 15 nucleotides matching TRBD2. Germline trimming cut 5 bases from V and 5 bases from J; bases unmatched to any gene: 4. The length of the CDR3 is 14 residues. Germline CDR1 DFQATT, CDR2 SNEGSKA (reference sequence). This CDR3 reads CSAPRTSGGDEQYF. The CDR3, as DNA: TGCAGTGCTCCGCGGACTAGCGGGGGGGACGAGCAGTACTTC.